This TCR beta chain was profiled in a study of molecular identifiers for immune sequencing clone quantification. Libraries for naive CD8 T cells, which were made from roughly 18,000 to 920,000 sorted cells, drew on 10%, 30% or 50% of the RNA. Sorting captured naive CD8 T cells as CD8+CD4-CCR7+CD45RA+. CDR3 length: 18 amino acids. With 2 bases clipped from V and 1 base from J, the junction kept 10 bases outside the gene matches. CDR1 and CDR2 (germline): MDHEN, SYDVKM. To note about this clonotype: Antigen specificity is unknown.

Whole-study results and caveats: With a barcode shared among identical TCR molecules, highly expanded clone sizes could be underestimated.

In preparing bulk TCR libraries, previously described methods and listed TCR primers were used. MiXCR, applied by TCRdb to the PCR reads, yields one record per CDR3 protein. Found here are fewer than 8,500 distinct CDR3 sequences, 35% of them singletons; the top ten hold about 7%. The sample consisted of naive CD8+ T cells from blood, with Jurkat cell RNA spiked in. Subset of the sample: FACS-sorted CD8+CD4-CCR7+CD45RA+ naive T cells. This sequence was found in a human donor in good health. Some libraries in this study had Jurkat cell RNA spiked in. The chain employs TRBV28 and TRBJ2-5, with TRBD2 identical over 10 bases. The CDR3 nucleotides read TGTGCCAGCAGTTTAGTCCCTGGGACTAGCGCTTCCCAAGAGACCCAGTACTTC. Translation gives CASSLVPGTSASQETQYF.